This T cell receptor (beta chain) was found in a study of cytomegalovirus exposure and HLA in healthy donors. Findings of the study overall: As a later analysis showed, a missense DCLRE1C variant was linked to trimming of TCR beta V- and J-genes.

PCR employed 60 Vbeta and 13 Jbeta primers. Clones were read by immunoSEQ multiplex PCR, and TCRdb kept only the in-frame ones, dropping some. The table shows about 94,000 clones, with about three quarters occurring only once. J gave up 6 bases and V 3 bases, and 24 bases lay outside the gene matches. The CDR3 sequence is 20 residues long. Per the germline V gene, CDR1 is SGDLS and CDR2 is YYNGEE. About this clone itself: Its antigen is unknown.

This clonotype was obtained from a middle-aged man in good health and CMV-seropositive. V usage is TRBV9 and J usage is TRBJ1-3, with 7 bases lining up with TRBD1. The sequencing sample was made of PBMCs. The CDR3 loop is CASSGGVGTAISSVENTIYF. CDR3 nucleotide sequence: TGTGCCAGCAGCGGAGGGGTGGGGACAGCCATATCCTCTGTCGAAAACACCATATATTTT.